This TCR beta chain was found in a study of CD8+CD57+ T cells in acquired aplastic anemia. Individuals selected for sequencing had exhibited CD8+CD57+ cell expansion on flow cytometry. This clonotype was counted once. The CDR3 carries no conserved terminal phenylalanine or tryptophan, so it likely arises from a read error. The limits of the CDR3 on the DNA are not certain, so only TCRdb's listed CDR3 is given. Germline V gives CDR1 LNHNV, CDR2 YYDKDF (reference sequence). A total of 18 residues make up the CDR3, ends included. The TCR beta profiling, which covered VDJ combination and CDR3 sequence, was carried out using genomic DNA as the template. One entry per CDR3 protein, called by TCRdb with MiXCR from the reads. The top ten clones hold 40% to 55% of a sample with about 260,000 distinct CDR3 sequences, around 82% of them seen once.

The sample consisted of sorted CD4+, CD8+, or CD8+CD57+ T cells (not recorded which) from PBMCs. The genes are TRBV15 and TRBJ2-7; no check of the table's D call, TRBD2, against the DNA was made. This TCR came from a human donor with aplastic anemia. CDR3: CATSVRGLAYEQYFGPGT.